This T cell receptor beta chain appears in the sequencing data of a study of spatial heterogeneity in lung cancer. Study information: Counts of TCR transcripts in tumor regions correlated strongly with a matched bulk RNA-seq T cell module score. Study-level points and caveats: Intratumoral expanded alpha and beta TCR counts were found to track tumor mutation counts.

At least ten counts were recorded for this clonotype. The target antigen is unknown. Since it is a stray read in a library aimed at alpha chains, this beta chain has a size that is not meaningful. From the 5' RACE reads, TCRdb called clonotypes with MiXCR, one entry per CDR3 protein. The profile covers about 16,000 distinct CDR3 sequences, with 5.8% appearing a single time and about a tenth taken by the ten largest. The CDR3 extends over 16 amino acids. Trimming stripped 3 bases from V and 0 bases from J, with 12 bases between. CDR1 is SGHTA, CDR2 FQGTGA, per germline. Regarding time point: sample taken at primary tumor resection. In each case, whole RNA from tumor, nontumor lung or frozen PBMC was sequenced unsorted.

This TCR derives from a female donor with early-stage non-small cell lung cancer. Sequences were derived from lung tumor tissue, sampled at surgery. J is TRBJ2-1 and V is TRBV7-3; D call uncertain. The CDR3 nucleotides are TGTGCCAGCAGCTTCTCGAAAACGAGCTCCTACAATGAGCAGTTCTTC. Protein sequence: CASSFSKTSSYNEQFF.